This T cell receptor beta chain derives from a study of patients and donors after allogeneic stem cell transplantation. This CDR3 spans 15 amino acids. TCRdb reprocessed the RT-PCR reads via MiXCR and lists one record per CDR3 protein. Of about 400,000 distinct CDR3 sequences listed, roughly 17% are singletons. The sequencing sample was made of blood, either unsorted or a sorted T cell fraction (not recorded which). V and J are TRBV21-1 and TRBJ2-1; the D segment call TRBD1 is taken from the table without a DNA check. TRBV21-1 is labeled a pseudogene. The clonotype originates from a human donor who was either an allogeneic HSCT recipient or a stem cell or donor lymphocyte infusion donor (not recorded which). It is not recorded whose cells these are; they may come from a transplant donor. Written as DNA, the CDR3 is TGTGCCAGCAGCAAAGGACAGGGGGCGAAAAATGAGCAGTTCTTC. This encodes CASSKGQGAKNEQFF.